Presented here are 19 T cell receptor beta chains from one specimen sequenced in a study of cytomegalovirus exposure and HLA in healthy donors (dated by TCRdb to about 2017). Receptor amplification or capture employed the immunoSEQ multiplex PCR assay. For the multiplex PCR, a mixture combining 60 forward primers for TCR Vbeta segments and 13 reverse primers for TCR Jbeta segments was used. TCRdb limited this immuneACCESS table to in-frame rearrangements with V and J called. A share of clones is missing; checked studies link under half to unresolved V genes, and the rest is unexplained. The sample has some 91,000 clones on record, over 65% of them singletons. The top ten constitute approximately 3.5% of the sample. The sequenced material came from PBMCs. These receptors originate from a man aged 40-49 years in good health and CMV-seronegative.

This clone was picked up one time. The chain employs TRBV4-1 and TRBJ1-5, with TRBD1 matching over 8 bases. Germline V CDR1 and CDR2: MGHRA, YSYEKL. V lost 2 bases and J lost 7; bases outside the gene matches: 7. The CDR3 consists of 15 residues. CDR3 DNA: TGCGCCAGCAGCCAAATCGGACAGGGAGGGCAGCCCCAGCATTTT. Translating gives CASSQIGQGGQPQHF.

A single count supports this clone. The chain combines TRBV7-3 with TRBJ2-1; the match to TRBD2 covers 7 bases. The CDR3 has 15 residues. Germline V gene lookup returns CDR1 SGHTA and CDR2 FQGTGA. The J segment lost 3 bases and the V segment lost 3 bases, leaving 5 bases of the junction unmatched. CDR3 in DNA: TGTGCCAGCAGCTTTCTGGGGGGGGGCTACAATGAGCAGTTCTTC. This gives the protein CASSFLGGGYNEQFF.

This clone was observed once. This chain connects TRBV28 to TRBJ1-4; perhaps TRBD1 as D (5 bases). Trimming pared 2 bases from V and 8 bases from J, leaving 15 bases between. Germline CDR1 reads MDHEN; CDR2 reads SYDVKM. This CDR3 is 15 amino acids long. The CDR3 bases are TGTGCCAGCAGTTTACCTGACGGGGGTGGGGAAAAACTGTTTTTT. Its protein is CASSLPDGGGEKLFF.

The chain couples TRBV6-1 to TRBJ1-2, with TRBD1 matching over 9 bases. The J segment lost 0 bases and the V segment lost 4 bases, leaving 3 bases of the junction unmatched. Germline CDR1 and CDR2: MNHNS and SASEGT. CDR3 length equals 15 residues. CDR3 residues: CASSVGTGTNYGYTF. The CDR3 DNA reads TGTGCCAGCAGTGTCGGGACAGGGACTAACTATGGCTACACCTTC.

This sequence joins TRBV7-8 and TRBJ2-7; D may be TRBD2 (5 bases). The CDR3 is made up of 14 amino acids. Trimming cost V 4 bases and J 2 bases, with 12 bases left between them. Germline-derived CDR1 and CDR2 are SGHVS and FQNEAQ. Here the CDR3 reads CASSSGIRAYEQYF. DNA for the CDR3: TGTGCCAGCAGCTCGGGGATCCGAGCCTACGAGCAGTACTTC.

This clone was seen more than once but under ten times. The rearrangement joins TRBV28 to TRBJ1-3, with D possibly being TRBD1 (6 bases). The CDR3 spans 13 residues. The V and J ends lost 7 bases and 4 bases respectively, with 11 bases between them. The germline V gene encodes CDR1 MDHEN and CDR2 SYDVKM. CDR3 DNA sequence: TGTGCCAGCATCACAGGGTCCGGAAACACCATATATTTT. It translates to CASITGSGNTIYF.

In this sample, this clone turned up a few times. The chain links TRBV28 to TRBJ2-6, with 8 bases aligning to TRBD2. The germline gives CDR1 MDHEN, CDR2 SYDVKM. V was clipped by 9 bases and J by 2 bases; unmatched bases: 6. The CDR3 consists of 15 residues. CDR3 region: CASFTGGAGANVLTF. CDR3 nucleotide sequence: TGTGCCAGTTTTACGGGGGGGGCTGGGGCCAACGTCCTGACTTTC. The full variable domain, its missing parts supplied by reference TRBV28 and TRBJ2-6, is DVKVTQSSRYLVKRTGEKVFLECVQDMDHENMFWYRQDPGLGLRLIYFSYDVKMKEKGDIPEGYSVSREKKERFSLILESASTNQTSMYLCASFTGGAGANVLTFGAGSRLTVL.

The V gene is TRBV6-1, the J gene TRBJ2-7; maybe TRBD1 (5 bases). This CDR3 has 15 amino acids. The germline gives CDR1 MNHNS, CDR2 SASEGT. Trimming stripped 3 bases from V and 4 bases from J, with 16 bases between. The CDR3 region has the DNA TGTGCCAGCAGTGAGGGGAAGGGGTTTACATACGAGCAGTACTTC. Its translation: CASSEGKGFTYEQYF.

V and J are TRBV5-5 and TRBJ2-1; D is undetermined. CDR1 and CDR2 (germline): SGHKS, YYEKEE (reference sequence). The CDR3 loop spans 14 amino acids. V lost 0 bases and J 8 bases, leaving 12 bases between the germline ends. The CDR3 is CASSLVSGIYEQFF. The CDR3 DNA reads TGTGCCAGCAGCTTGGTCAGTGGCATATATGAGCAGTTCTTC.

In its sample, this clone was seen a few times. This chain connects TRBV28 to TRBJ1-1; maybe TRBD1 (5 bases). CDR3 length: 14 amino acids. Germline V CDR1 and CDR2: MDHEN, SYDVKM. V was shortened by 6 bases and J by 2 bases, with 13 bases between the two germline ends. As DNA, the CDR3 is TGTGCCAGCAGATTGCCGGGGGATAACACTGAAGCTTTCTTT. Amino acid sequence: CASRLPGDNTEAFF.

The J gene is TRBJ1-2, the V gene TRBV2, with 8 bases aligning to TRBD1. Germline CDR1 SNHLY, CDR2 FYNNEI. This CDR3 is built from 14 residues. V was pared by 4 bases and J by 4 bases, with 5 bases of the junction left unmatched. The CDR3 DNA is TGTGCCAGCAGTGGTACAGGGGGTACCTATGGCTACACCTTC. Its translation: CASSGTGGTYGYTF.

The V and J genes are TRBV28 and TRBJ2-7; 7 bases fit TRBD2. The CDR3 is 14 residues long. Looked up from germline, CDR1 is MDHEN and CDR2 is SYDVKM. The junction had 7 bases not matched to a gene; V was cut back by 6 bases and J by 2 bases. CDR3 coding DNA: TGTGCCAGCAGGGACCCCGGGACTACCTACGAGCAGTACTTC. Protein: CASRDPGTTYEQYF.

Worth noting for this clone: Compared with germline, one end of the junction differs, possibly owing to a read error. The chain combines TRBV7-9 with TRBJ2-2; the D gene is possibly TRBD2 (5 bases). The CDR3 is 12 residues long. Germline V CDR1 and CDR2: SEHNR, FQNEAQ (reference sequence). The CDR3 reads CSSSLLAGELFF. In DNA form, the CDR3 reads TGTTCCAGCAGCTTACTAGCCGGGGAGCTGTTTTTT.

The chain joins TRBV7-9 to TRBJ2-7; a possible D gene is TRBD2 (5 bases). Per germline, CDR1 SEHNR and CDR2 FQNEAQ (reference sequence). This CDR3 spans 13 amino acids. V lost 4 bases, J lost 0 bases, and 7 bases lay in between. The CDR3 sequence: CASSYGNSYEQYF. CDR3 DNA sequence: TGTGCCAGCAGCTACGGGAACTCCTACGAGCAGTACTTC.

This rearrangement joins TRBV5-6 to TRBJ2-7; 11 bases are a match to TRBD2. With V trimmed by 3 bases and J by 2 bases, 4 bases remained unmatched. The CDR3 length is 15 residues. Per germline, CDR1 SGHDT and CDR2 YYEEEE. CDR3 protein: CASSWETSGTYEQYF. CDR3 nucleotide sequence: TGTGCCAGCAGCTGGGAGACTAGCGGGACCTACGAGCAGTACTTC.

The genes are TRBV27 and TRBJ1-5; possible D gene TRBD1, 6 bases. Trimming removed 6 bases at V and 6 bases at J, with 18 bases between. This CDR3 spans 15 amino acids. In germline, CDR1 is MNHEY, CDR2 SMNVEV (reference sequence). Here the CDR3 reads CASRSGGGGGQPQHF. The CDR3 DNA follows: TGTGCCAGCAGATCTGGGGGGGGAGGGGGTCAGCCCCAGCATTTT.

This rearrangement joins TRBV2 to TRBJ2-7, with a tentative D call TRBD2 (6 bases). Germline CDR1 is SNHLY and CDR2 is FYNNEI. With 6 bases removed from V and 3 bases from J, the gap between germline ends came to 15 bases. The CDR3 consists of 14 residues. The CDR3 DNA reads TGTGCCAGCAGACCCCCGGACGGGGGCTACGAGCAGTACTTC. It codes for CASRPPDGGYEQYF.

The chain links TRBV7-9 to TRBJ2-5; 11 positions agree with TRBD1. The CDR3 has 19 residues. The germline gives CDR1 SEHNR, CDR2 FQNEAQ (reference sequence). V shed 5 bases and J 2 bases; nucleotides not matched to a gene: 16. DNA for the CDR3: TGTGCCAGCAGCCGTGTGGTAGGACAGGGGGCTTGGACGCAAGAGACCCAGTACTTC. Residues: CASSRVVGQGAWTQETQYF.

This chain connects TRBV5-1 to TRBJ1-1, with a weak D call TRBD1 (5 bases). The germline CDR1 and CDR2 sequences are SGHRS and YFSETQ. The germline V and J ends were trimmed by 0 bases and 6 bases, with 18 bases remaining between them. The CDR3 loop spans 16 amino acids. This CDR3 is CASSLGDRPFVAEAFF. The CDR3, as DNA: TGCGCCAGCAGCTTGGGAGACAGACCCTTCGTCGCTGAAGCTTTCTTT.